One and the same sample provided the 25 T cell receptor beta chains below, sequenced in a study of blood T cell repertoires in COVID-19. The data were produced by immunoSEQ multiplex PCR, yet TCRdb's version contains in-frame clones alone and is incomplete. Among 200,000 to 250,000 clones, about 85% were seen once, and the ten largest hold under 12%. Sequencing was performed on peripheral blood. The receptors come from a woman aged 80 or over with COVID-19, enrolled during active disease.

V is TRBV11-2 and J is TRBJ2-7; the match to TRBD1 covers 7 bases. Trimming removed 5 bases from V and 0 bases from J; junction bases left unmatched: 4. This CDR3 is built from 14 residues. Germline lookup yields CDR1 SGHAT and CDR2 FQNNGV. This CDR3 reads CASSPGQSSYEQYV. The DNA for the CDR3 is TGTGCCAGCAGCCCGGGACAGAGCTCCTACGAGCAGTACGTC.

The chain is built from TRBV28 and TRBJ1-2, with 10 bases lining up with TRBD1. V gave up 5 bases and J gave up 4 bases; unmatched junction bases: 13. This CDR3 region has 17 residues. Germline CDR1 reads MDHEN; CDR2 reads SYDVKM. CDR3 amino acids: CASSGPQGQGLLYGYTF. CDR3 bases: TGTGCCAGCAGTGGACCTCAGGGACAGGGGCTCCTCTATGGCTACACCTTC.

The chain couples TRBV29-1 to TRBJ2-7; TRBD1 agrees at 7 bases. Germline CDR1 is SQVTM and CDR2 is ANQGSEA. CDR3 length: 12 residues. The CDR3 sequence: CSARDSSYEQYV. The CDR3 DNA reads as TGCAGTGCCCGGGACAGCTCCTACGAGCAGTACGTC.

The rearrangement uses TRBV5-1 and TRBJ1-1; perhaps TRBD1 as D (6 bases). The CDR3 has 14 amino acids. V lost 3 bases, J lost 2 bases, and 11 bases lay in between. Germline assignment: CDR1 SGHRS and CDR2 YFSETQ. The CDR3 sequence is CASSSGQTNTEAFF. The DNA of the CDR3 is TGCGCCAGCAGCTCCGGACAGACAAACACTGAAGCTTTCTTT.

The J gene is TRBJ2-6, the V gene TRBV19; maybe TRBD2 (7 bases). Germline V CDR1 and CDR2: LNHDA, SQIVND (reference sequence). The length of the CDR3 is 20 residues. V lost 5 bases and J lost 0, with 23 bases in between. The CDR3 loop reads CASSLWGGAGSISGANVLTF. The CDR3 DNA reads TGTGCCAGTAGTCTATGGGGGGGCGCGGGGAGCATCTCTGGGGCCAACGTCCTGACTTTC.

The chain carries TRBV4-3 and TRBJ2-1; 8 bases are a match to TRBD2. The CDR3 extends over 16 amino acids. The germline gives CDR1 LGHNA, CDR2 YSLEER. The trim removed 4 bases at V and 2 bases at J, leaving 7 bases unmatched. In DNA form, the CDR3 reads TGCGCCAGCAGCCCAGGTTCCGGGGGGGCCTACAATGAGCAGTTCTTC. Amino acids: CASSPGSGGAYNEQFF.

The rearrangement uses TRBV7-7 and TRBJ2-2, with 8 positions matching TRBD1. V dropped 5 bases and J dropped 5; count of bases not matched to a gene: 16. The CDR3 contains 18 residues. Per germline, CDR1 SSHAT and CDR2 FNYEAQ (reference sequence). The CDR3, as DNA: TGTGCCAGCAGCACCCGAGGTCGAGGACAGGGAGGTACCGGGGAGCTGTTTTTT. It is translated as CASSTRGRGQGGTGELFF. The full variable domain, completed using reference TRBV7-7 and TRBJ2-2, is GAGVSQSPRYKVTKRGQDVTLRCDPISSHATLYWYQQALGQGPEFLTYFNYEAQPDKSGLPSDRFSAERPEGSISTLTIQRTEQRDSAMYRCASSTRGRGQGGTGELFFGEGSRLTVL.

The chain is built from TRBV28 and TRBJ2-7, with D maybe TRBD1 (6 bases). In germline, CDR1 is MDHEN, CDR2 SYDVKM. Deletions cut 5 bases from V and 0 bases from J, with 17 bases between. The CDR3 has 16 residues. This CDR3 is CASSLAGAGSSYEQYF. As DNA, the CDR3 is TGTGCCAGCAGTCTAGCAGGGGCCGGAAGCTCCTACGAGCAGTACTTC.

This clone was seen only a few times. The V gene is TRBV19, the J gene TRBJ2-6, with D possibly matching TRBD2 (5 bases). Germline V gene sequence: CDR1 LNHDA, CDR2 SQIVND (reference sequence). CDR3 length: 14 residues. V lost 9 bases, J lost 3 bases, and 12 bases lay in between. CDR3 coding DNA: TGTGCCAGCAGACCAGGACTTGGGGCCAACGTCCTGACTTTC. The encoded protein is CASRPGLGANVLTF.

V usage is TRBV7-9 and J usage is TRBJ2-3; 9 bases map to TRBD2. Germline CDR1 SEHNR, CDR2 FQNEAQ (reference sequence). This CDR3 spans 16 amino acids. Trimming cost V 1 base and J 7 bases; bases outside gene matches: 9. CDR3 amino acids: CASSLGAGGHSNTQYF. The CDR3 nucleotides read TGTGCCAGCAGCTTAGGAGCGGGGGGCCATTCAAATACGCAGTATTTT. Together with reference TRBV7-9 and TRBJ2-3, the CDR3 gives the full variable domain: DTGVSQNPRHKITKRGQNVTFRCDPISEHNRLYWYRQTLGQGPEFLTYFQNEAQLEKSRLLSDRFSAERPKGSFSTLEIQRTEQGDSAMYLCASSLGAGGHSNTQYFGPGTRLTVL.

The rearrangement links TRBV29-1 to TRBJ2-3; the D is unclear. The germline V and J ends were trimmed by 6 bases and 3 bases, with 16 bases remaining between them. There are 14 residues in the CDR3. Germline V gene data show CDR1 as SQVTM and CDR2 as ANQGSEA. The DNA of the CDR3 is TGCAGCGTGGCCCCTTGGGCCTCTACAGATACGCAGTATTTT. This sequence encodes CSVAPWASTDTQYF.

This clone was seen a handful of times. The CDR3: CASRLRPFEAFF. The CDR3 DNA sequence: TGTGCCAGCAGGCTGAGGCCGTTTGAAGCTTTCTTT. The V call is TRBV28, the J call TRBJ1-1; D unresolved. The germline V gene has CDR1 MDHEN and CDR2 SYDVKM. CDR3 length: 12 amino acids. V was trimmed by 6 bases and J by 7 bases, leaving 12 bases between them.

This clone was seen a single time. CDR3 in amino acids: CSASTSGVGQETQYF. Written as DNA, the CDR3 is TGCAGTGCTAGTACTAGCGGGGTGGGACAAGAGACCCAGTACTTC. V is TRBV20-1 and J is TRBJ2-5; 10 nucleotides match TRBD2. This CDR3 spans 15 amino acids. Trimming cost V 3 bases and J 2 bases; bases outside gene matches: 6. Germline lookup yields CDR1 DFQATT and CDR2 SNEGSKA (reference sequence).

DNA for the CDR3: TGCGCCAGCAGCCAATTTACGGACAGGGGGAATGAAAAACTGTTTTTT. This gives the protein CASSQFTDRGNEKLFF. V and J are TRBV4-1 and TRBJ1-4; the match to TRBD1 covers 10 bases. The germline V gene has CDR1 MGHRA and CDR2 YSYEKL. The V and J ends lost 2 bases and 5 bases, in that order; junction bases with no gene match: 5. The CDR3 loop spans 16 amino acids.

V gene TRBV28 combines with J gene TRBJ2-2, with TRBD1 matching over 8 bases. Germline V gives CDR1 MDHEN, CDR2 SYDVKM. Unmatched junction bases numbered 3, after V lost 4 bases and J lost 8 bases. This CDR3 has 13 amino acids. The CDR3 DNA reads TGTGCCAGCAGTTGGCAGGGGGCTGGGGAGCTGTTTTTT. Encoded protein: CASSWQGAGELFF. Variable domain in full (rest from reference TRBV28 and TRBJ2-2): DVKVTQSSRYLVKRTGEKVFLECVQDMDHENMFWYRQDPGLGLRLIYFSYDVKMKEKGDIPEGYSVSREKKERFSLILESASTNQTSMYLCASSWQGAGELFFGEGSRLTVL.

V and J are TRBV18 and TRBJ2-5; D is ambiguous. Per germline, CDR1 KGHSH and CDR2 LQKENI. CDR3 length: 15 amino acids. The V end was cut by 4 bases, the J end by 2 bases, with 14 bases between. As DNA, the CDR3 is TGTGCCAGCTCACTAAACACAGCCCAGCAAGAGACCCAGTACTTC. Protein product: CASSLNTAQQETQYF.

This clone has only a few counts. The CDR3 is CASSPYDYSGNTIYF. CDR3 in DNA: TGTGCCAGCAGCCCCTATGACTACTCTGGAAACACCATATATTTT. This chain uses TRBV7-2 with TRBJ1-3; D is ambiguous. V dropped 5 bases and J dropped 0 bases, with 11 bases sitting between them. This CDR3 comprises 15 residues. The germline CDR1 and CDR2 sequences are SGHTA and FQGNSA.

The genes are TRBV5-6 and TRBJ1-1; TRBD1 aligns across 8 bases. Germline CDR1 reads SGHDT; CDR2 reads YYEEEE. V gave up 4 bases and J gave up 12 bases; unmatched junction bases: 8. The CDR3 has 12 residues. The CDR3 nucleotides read TGTGCCAGCAGCCTGCCGACAGGGGTAACTTTCTTT. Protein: CASSLPTGVTFF. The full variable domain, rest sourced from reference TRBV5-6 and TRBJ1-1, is DAGVTQSPTHLIKTRGQQVTLRCSPKSGHDTVSWYQQALGQGPQFIFQYYEEEERQRGNFPDRFSGHQFPNYSSELNVNALLLGDSALYLCASSLPTGVTFFGQGTRLTVV.

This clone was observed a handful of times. The DNA of the CDR3 is TGTGCCAGCAGCCGAGCAGGGTTAGGAAACACCATATATTTT. This gives the protein CASSRAGLGNTIYF. The rearrangement uses TRBV4-2 and TRBJ1-3; possibly TRBD1 for D (5 bases). Trimming stripped 4 bases from V and 4 bases from J, with 11 bases between. The germline gives CDR1 LGHNA, CDR2 YNFKEQ. This CDR3 is 14 amino acids long.

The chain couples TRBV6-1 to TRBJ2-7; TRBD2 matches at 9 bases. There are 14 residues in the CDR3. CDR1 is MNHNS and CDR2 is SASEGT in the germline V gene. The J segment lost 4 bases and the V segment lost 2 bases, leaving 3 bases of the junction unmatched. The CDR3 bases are TGTGCCAGCAGTGAAAGCGGGGGGTGGTACGAGCAGTACGTC. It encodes CASSESGGWYEQYV.

CDR3 nucleotides: TGTGCCAGCAGTCGGCGGGGGCTCTCCTACGAGCAGTACTTC. The encoded protein is CASSRRGLSYEQYF. The chain recombines TRBV28 with TRBJ2-7; TRBD2 might be the D (7 bases). The V end lost 5 bases, the J end lost 0 bases, and 11 bases lay between the germline ends. Germline CDR1 reads MDHEN; CDR2 reads SYDVKM. This CDR3 region has 14 residues.

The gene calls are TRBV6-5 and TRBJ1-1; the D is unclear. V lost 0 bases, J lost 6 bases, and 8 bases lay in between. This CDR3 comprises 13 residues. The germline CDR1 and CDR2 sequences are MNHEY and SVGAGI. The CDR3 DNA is TGTGCCAGCAGTTACTCGACGGGTTCTGAAGCTTTCTTT. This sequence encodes CASSYSTGSEAFF.

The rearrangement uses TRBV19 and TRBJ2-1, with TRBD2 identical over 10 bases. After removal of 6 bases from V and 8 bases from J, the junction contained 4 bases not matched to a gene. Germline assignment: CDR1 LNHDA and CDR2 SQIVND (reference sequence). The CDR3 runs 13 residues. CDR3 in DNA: TGTGCCAGTAGACCTAGCGGGGGATATGAGCAGTTCTTC. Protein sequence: CASRPSGGYEQFF.

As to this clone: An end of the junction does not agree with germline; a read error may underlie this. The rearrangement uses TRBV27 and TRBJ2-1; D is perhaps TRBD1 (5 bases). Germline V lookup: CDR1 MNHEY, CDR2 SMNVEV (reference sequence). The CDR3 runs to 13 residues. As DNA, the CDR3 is TGTGCCAGCAGTTTATCCGACAGATTCGATTGGGTCTTC. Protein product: CASSLSDRFDWVF.

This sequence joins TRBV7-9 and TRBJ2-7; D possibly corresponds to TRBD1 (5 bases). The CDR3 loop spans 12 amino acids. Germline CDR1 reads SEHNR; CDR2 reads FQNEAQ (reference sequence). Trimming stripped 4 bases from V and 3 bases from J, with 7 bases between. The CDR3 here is CASSSGIYEQYV. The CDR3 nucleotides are TGTGCCAGCAGCTCAGGGATCTACGAGCAGTACGTC.